This T cell receptor (beta chain) was recorded in a study of radiotherapy plus CTLA-4 blockade in lung cancer. At the level of the study: Of the patients, around 17% showed objective responses and under 40% attained disease control.

General study points: Per reports, early blood T cell clone dynamics, plus interferon-beta, forecast response most strongly.

As regards this clone: As yet, its antigen is unknown.

Generated by immunoSEQ multiplex PCR, the TCRdb table keeps only in-frame clones and is missing some. Of approximately 100,000 clones listed, 85% are singletons. The V gene's germline CDR1 is LGHNT and CDR2 FRNRAP. The CDR3 is made up of 15 amino acids. Trimming cost V 5 bases and J 2 bases; bases outside gene matches: 4. The input for sequencing was peripheral blood, taken from a patient treated with radiotherapy plus ipilimumab. This chain links TRBV12-5 with TRBJ2-5, with 11 bases identical to TRBD2. The clonotype originates from a human donor with non-small cell lung cancer that progressed on radiotherapy plus ipilimumab. Some clones in this sample may be carry-over from other donors' samples. The CDR3 protein is CASGAGLAGQETQYF. CDR3 nucleotide sequence: TGTGCTAGTGGTGCCGGACTAGCGGGTCAAGAGACCCAGTACTTC.